Listed below are T cell receptor beta chains from one sample, sequenced in a study of identical twins. TCRdb reanalysed the 5' RACE reads using MiXCR and keeps one entry per CDR3 protein. Seen here are approximately 700,000 distinct CDR3 sequences, around a sixth observed once, and the top ten hold around 14%. These data also featured in a second study, about T cells expressing NK-cell markers.

The material sequenced was PBMCs. These receptor sequences come from a young woman in good health. Both conserved end residues are trimmed from each CDR3. D genes are given only for firm matches.

len	j_gene	d_gene	v_gene	CDR3aa
12	TRBJ2-1	.	TRBV5-5	ASSLSGQHNEQF
12	TRBJ2-3	.	TRBV5-1	ASTYRSSTDTQY
10	TRBJ1-6	.	TRBV11-2	ASSPVGSPLH
10	TRBJ2-5	.	TRBV20-1	SARTLLETQY
15	TRBJ2-7	TRBD2	TRBV7-2	ASSLASSGSRSYEQY
13	TRBJ2-7	.	TRBV5-1	ASSPGPESSYEQY
11	TRBJ2-7	.	TRBV5-1	ASRRPSSYEQY
15	TRBJ2-3	TRBD2	TRBV7-3	ASSLRGFSGVADTQY
9	TRBJ2-1	.	TRBV6-2/TRBV6-3	ASRSLNEQF
13	TRBJ2-2	.	TRBV9	ASDNSARGTGELF
12	TRBJ2-2	.	TRBV12-3/TRBV12-4	ASSPGVGPGELF
11	TRBJ2-7	TRBD1	TRBV12-3/TRBV12-4	ASSQDRAGEQY
10	TRBJ2-7	.	TRBV29-1	SVLTGRYEQY
10	TRBJ2-1	.	TRBV12-3/TRBV12-4	ASSYLGGEQF
17	TRBJ2-1	TRBD2	TRBV6-7	TFSLRGTYGLAADNEQF
12	TRBJ2-1	TRBD2	TRBV20-1	SARGTGGLNEQF
16	TRBJ2-3	.	TRBV6-1	ASTRDPLLTLSTDTQY
14	TRBJ1-1	.	TRBV6-5	ASSYSLGGPITEAF
12	TRBJ2-7	TRBD1	TRBV20-1	SARPPQGSYEQY
16	TRBJ2-1	TRBD2	TRBV20-1	SALSLAGGFSSYNEQF
10	TRBJ2-7	.	TRBV20-1	SARESSYEQY
9	TRBJ2-3	.	TRBV24-1	ATSGEDTQY
11	TRBJ2-7	.	TRBV18	ASVEGAGHEQY
13	TRBJ2-7	TRBD2	TRBV4-2	ASSTRTSVRNEQY
13	TRBJ2-3	.	TRBV6-1	ASTDLGLGTDTQY
13	TRBJ2-7	TRBD2	TRBV7-2	ASSPSSGTTYEQY
10	TRBJ1-5	.	TRBV7-9	ASSLDGQPQH
14	TRBJ2-6	.	TRBV20-1	SAVGRSSSGANVLT
13	TRBJ2-7	.	TRBV28	ASSLTSTGHYEQY
15	TRBJ2-2	TRBD2	TRBV7-2	ASSLKALAGEAGELF
9	TRBJ1-2	.	TRBV20-1	SAPEIRGYT
11	TRBJ1-2	.	TRBV7-3	ASSLSPDLGYT
14	TRBJ2-5	TRBD2	TRBV10-3	AISEGGGTTQETQY
12	TRBJ2-3	.	TRBV5-5	ASSGQWTTDTQY
11	TRBJ2-1	.	TRBV11-2	ASSLAHQGEQF
11	TRBJ1-1	.	TRBV30	AWSVVRGFEAF
13	TRBJ2-1	TRBD2	TRBV20-1	SASLREETYNEQF
14	TRBJ2-2	.	TRBV5-1	ASTTGLRGDTGELF
10	TRBJ2-3	.	TRBV12-3/TRBV12-4	ASSAMGDTQY
9	TRBJ2-1	.	TRBV12-3/TRBV12-4	ASRSSGEQF
14	TRBJ2-1	.	TRBV5-5	ASSLAPASSYNEQF
12	TRBJ2-1	.	TRBV5-1	ASSLWGPYNEQF
13	TRBJ2-2	TRBD1	TRBV5-1	ASSYRGSGTGELF
12	TRBJ1-1	.	TRBV5-1	ASSASRLNTEAF
13	TRBJ1-1	.	TRBV29-1	SVLLGQGLNTEAF
12	TRBJ2-5	TRBD1	TRBV12-3/TRBV12-4	ASSLTGNEETQY
12	TRBJ1-4	.	TRBV6-5	ASSYDGGNEKLF
13	TRBJ2-1	TRBD1	TRBV18	ASSPNRGLNNEQF
14	TRBJ1-1	.	TRBV6-1	AGGEAVASPSTEAF
11	TRBJ2-7	.	TRBV7-9	ASRRMSSYEQY
11	TRBJ1-2	.	TRBV20-1	SASAAANYGYT
10	TRBJ2-1	.	TRBV11-2	ASSFPRARQF
12	TRBJ2-4	.	TRBV20-1	SAPPVRAKNIQY
11	TRBJ2-7	TRBD2	TRBV20-1	SAPTGTSAEQY
14	TRBJ2-7	TRBD2	TRBV7-2	ASSLFDSGGSYEQY
13	TRBJ2-1	.	TRBV7-2	ASSLAWSSYNEQF
11	TRBJ1-1	.	TRBV12-3/TRBV12-4	ASLLRGQVLAG
13	TRBJ2-3	TRBD1	TRBV6-4	ASSATTYRGDTQY